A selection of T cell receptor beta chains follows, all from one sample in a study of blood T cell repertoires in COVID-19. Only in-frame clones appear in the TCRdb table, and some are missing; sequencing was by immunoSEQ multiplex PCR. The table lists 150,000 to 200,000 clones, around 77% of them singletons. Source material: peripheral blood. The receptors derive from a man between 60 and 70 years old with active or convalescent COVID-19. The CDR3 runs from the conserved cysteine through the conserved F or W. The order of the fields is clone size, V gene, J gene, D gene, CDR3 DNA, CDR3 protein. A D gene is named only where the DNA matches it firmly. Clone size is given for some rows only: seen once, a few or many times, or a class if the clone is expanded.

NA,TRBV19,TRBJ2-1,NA,TGTGCCAGTAGTGAGGGACTCCAAAACTCCTACAATGAGCAGTTCTTC,CASSEGLQNSYNEQFF
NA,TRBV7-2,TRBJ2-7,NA,TGTGCCAGCAGCTTAGGACCTTCCCAGGGGCAGTACTTC,CASSLGPSQGQYF
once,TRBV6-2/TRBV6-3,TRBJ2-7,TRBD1,TGTGCCAGCAGCTTCCAGCAGATAAGACAGGGAAGGAGATCCTACGAGCAGTACTTC,CASSFQQIRQGRRSYEQYF
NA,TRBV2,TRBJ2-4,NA,TGTGCCAGCAGTGGGAGGCTAGCCAAAAACATTCAGTACTTC,CASSGRLAKNIQYF
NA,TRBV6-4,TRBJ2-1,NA,TGTGCCAGCAGTGGGGGGGTAGGCAATGAGCAGTTCTTC,CASSGGVGNEQFF
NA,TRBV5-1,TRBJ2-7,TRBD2,TGCGCCAGCAGCTTGGGGGACTACTACGAGCAGTACTTC,CASSLGDYYEQYF
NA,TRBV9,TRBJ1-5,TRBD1,TGTGCCAGCAGCGTAGCTATCCGGGACAGGGGACACTATAGCAATCAGCCCCAGCATTTT,CASSVAIRDRGHYSNQPQHF
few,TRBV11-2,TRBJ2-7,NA,TGTGCCAGCAGCTTAGGCCCCAGATACGAGCAGTACTTC,CASSLGPRYEQYF
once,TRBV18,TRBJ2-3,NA,TGTGCCAGCATTCCCGGACAACGAATAGCGGTGGATACGCAGTATTTT,CASIPGQRIAVDTQYF
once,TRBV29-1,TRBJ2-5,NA,TGCAGCGTGAGGATACAAGAGACCCAGTACTTC,CSVRIQETQYF
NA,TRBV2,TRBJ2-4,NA,TGTGCCATAACCCGGGACTCTCGCAACATTCAGTACTTC,CAITRDSRNIQYF
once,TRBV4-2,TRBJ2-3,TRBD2,TGTGCCAGCAGCCAAGAACAGGCGGGAGGGGCAGATACGCAGTATTTT,CASSQEQAGGADTQYF
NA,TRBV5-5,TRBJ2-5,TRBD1,TGTGCCAGCAGCTTGGCGGGAATAGGGGACAGGGGGGAAGAAGAGACCCAGTACTTC,CASSLAGIGDRGEEETQYF
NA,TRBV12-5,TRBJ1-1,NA,TGTGCTAGTGTCTTGGAGGGACTAATGAACACTGAAGCTTTCTTT,CASVLEGLMNTEAFF
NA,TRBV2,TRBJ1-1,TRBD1,TGTGCCAGCAGCGGACAGGGGATCGACACTGAAGCTTTCTTT,CASSGQGIDTEAFF
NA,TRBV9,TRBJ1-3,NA,TGTGCCAGCAGCGTAGAGGGGTACGGAAACACCATATATTTT,CASSVEGYGNTIYF
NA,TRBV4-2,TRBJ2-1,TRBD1,TGTGCCAGCAGCCAAGGGACCGGGACAGGGAGCCTCGAGCAGTTCTTC,CASSQGTGTGSLEQFF
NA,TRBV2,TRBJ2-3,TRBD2,TGTGCCAGCATGAGCGGGAGTGTCTCAGATACGCAGTATTTT,CASMSGSVSDTQYF
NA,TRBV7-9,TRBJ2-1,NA,TGTGCCAGCAGCTTACCGGTCTCATGGGGGCAAGACAATGAGCAGTTCTTC,CASSLPVSWGQDNEQFF
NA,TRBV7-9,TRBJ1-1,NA,TGTGCCAGCAGCCCCCGACAGGTAGGGCAAAGTGAAGCTTTCTTT,CASSPRQVGQSEAFF
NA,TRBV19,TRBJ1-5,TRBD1,TGTGCCAGTAAGGACAGGGGTGGCAATCAGCCCCAGCATTTT,CASKDRGGNQPQHF
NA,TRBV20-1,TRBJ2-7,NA,TGCAGTGCTAGAGATTCATACGAGCAGTACTTC,CSARDSYEQYF
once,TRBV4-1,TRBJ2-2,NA,TGCGCCAGCCGACAGATCCCGAACACCGGGGAGCTGTTTTTT,CASRQIPNTGELFF
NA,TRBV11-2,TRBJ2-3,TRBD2,TGTGCCAGCGGATCGTATCGACTAGCGGGGCACACAGATACGCAGTATTTT,CASGSYRLAGHTDTQYF
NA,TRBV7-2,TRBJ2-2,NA,TGTGCCAGCAGCTCTCTAGCGCGCACAAACACCGGGGAGCTGTTTTTT,CASSSLARTNTGELFF
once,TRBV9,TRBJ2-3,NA,TGTGCCAGCAGTCGTTCTAGCACAGATACGCAGTATTTT,CASSRSSTDTQYF
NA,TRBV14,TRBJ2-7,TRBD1,TGTGCCAGCAGCCAAGAACCCAGGGGGCACGAGCAGTACTTC,CASSQEPRGHEQYF
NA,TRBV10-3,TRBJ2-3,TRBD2,TGTGCCATCAGTGAGTCAGCGGGAGGTGGCACAGATACGCAGTATTTT,CAISESAGGGTDTQYF
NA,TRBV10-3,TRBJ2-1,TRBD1,TGTGCCATCAGTGAGGGACAGGGGATAGGTGTTGAGCAGTTCTTC,CAISEGQGIGVEQFF
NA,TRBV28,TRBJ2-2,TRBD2,TGTGCCAGCAGTTCCTCTAGCGGGATCAGCACCGGGGAGCTGTTTTTT,CASSSSSGISTGELFF
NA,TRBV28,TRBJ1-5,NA,TGTGCCAGCAGTTTACCGGGTCGAAAACAGCCCCAGCATTTT,CASSLPGRKQPQHF
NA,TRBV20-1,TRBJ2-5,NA,TGCAGTGCGGCAAGGGGGGAGACCCAGTACTTC,CSAARGETQYF
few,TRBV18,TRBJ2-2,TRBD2,TGTGCCAGCTCACCACGAGGCCTAGCGGGAGTTCTCGGGGAGCTGTTTTTT,CASSPRGLAGVLGELFF
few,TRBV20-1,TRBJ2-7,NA,TGCAGTGCTAGAGCTCCCGGCGAGCAGTACTTC,CSARAPGEQYF
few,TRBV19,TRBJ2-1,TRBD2,TGTGCCACCTTGGGGCGGGAGGACTACAATGAGCAGTTCTTC,CATLGREDYNEQFF
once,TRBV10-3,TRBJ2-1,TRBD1,TGTGCCATCAGTGAGTCCAACAGGGGGGCCGATGAGCAGTTCTTC,CAISESNRGADEQFF
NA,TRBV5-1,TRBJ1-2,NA,TGCGCCAGCAGCTTGGCCATCGGGCAGGGAGGCCTCCGAGGCTACACCTTC,CASSLAIGQGGLRGYTF
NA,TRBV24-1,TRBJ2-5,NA,TGTGCCACCAGTGATTCAGGGGAGGGCCAAGAGACCCAGTACTTC,CATSDSGEGQETQYF
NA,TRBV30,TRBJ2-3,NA,TGTGCCTGGGTGCTGCCTGGACTCTATACGCAGTATTTT,CAWVLPGLYTQYF
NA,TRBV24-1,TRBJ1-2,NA,TGTGCCACCAGTGACCCTACGATGCCTATGACCTTC,CATSDPTMPMTF
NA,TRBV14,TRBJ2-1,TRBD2,TGTGCCAGCAGCCAAGAACGGACTAGCGGGACCTACAATGAGCAGTTCTTC,CASSQERTSGTYNEQFF
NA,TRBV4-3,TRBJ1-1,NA,TGCGCCAGCAGCCAAGATTCACAGGGATTGAATGAAGCTTTCTTT,CASSQDSQGLNEAFF
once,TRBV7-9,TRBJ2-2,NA,TGTGCCAGCAGCTTAGTTGGGCAAACCGGGGAGCTGTTTTTT,CASSLVGQTGELFF
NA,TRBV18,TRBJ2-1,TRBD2,TGTGCCAGCTCACCGACGAGGGAGGGCTACAATGAGCAGTTCTTC,CASSPTREGYNEQFF
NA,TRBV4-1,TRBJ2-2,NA,TGCGCCAGCAGCCAGAGAGCTCCCCCGAACACCGGGGAGCTGTTTTTT,CASSQRAPPNTGELFF
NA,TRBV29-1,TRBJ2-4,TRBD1,TGCAGCGTTGAAATACAGGGGAGCATTCAGTACTTC,CSVEIQGSIQYF
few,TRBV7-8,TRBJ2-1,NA,TGTGCCAGCAGCCCCTTTCTGGGGCCCTACGATGAGCAGTTCTTC,CASSPFLGPYDEQFF